A selection of T cell receptor beta chains follows, all from one sample in a study of somatic mutations in cytotoxic T cells in rheumatoid arthritis. Assay used: immunoSEQ multiplex PCR; TCRdb lists only in-frame clones, some missing. In the table there are roughly 30,000 clones, 70% to 90% of which are singletons. Sequenced: CD8+ T cells sorted from blood. The receptors were sampled from an adult with rheumatoid arthritis. Both conserved end residues are part of each CDR3. The D gene is left open where the match is weak. The size field is filled for only some rows; it gives once, few, many or a size class.

clone_size: NA
v_call: TRBV4-3
d_call: NA
j_call: TRBJ2-7
cdr3_nt: TGCGCCAGCAGCCAAGAAGGGGGTCTAGGATACGAGCAGTACTTC
cdr3_aa: CASSQEGGLGYEQYF

clone_size: once
v_call: TRBV2
d_call: NA
j_call: TRBJ2-3
cdr3_nt: TGTGCCAGCAGTGCGGGGGATACGCAGTATTTT
cdr3_aa: CASSAGDTQYF

clone_size: once
v_call: TRBV6-1
d_call: TRBD2
j_call: TRBJ2-7
cdr3_nt: TGTGCCAGCAGTGTCCTAGCGGATTACTACGAGCAGTACTTC
cdr3_aa: CASSVLADYYEQYF

clone_size: once
v_call: TRBV7-9
d_call: NA
j_call: TRBJ2-7
cdr3_nt: TGTGCCAGCAGCCCCCGGGACGGACCCTACGAGCAGTACTTC
cdr3_aa: CASSPRDGPYEQYF

clone_size: few
v_call: TRBV15
d_call: NA
j_call: TRBJ2-6
cdr3_nt: TGTGCCACCAGCGGGGTTCCCCGCTCTGGGGCCAACGTCCTGACTTTC
cdr3_aa: CATSGVPRSGANVLTF

clone_size: NA
v_call: TRBV7-3
d_call: NA
j_call: TRBJ2-3
cdr3_nt: TGTGCCAGCAGCCTACTTGGCGGGCCAAGCACAGATACGCAGTATTTT
cdr3_aa: CASSLLGGPSTDTQYF

clone_size: NA
v_call: TRBV15
d_call: TRBD1
j_call: TRBJ1-2
cdr3_nt: TGTGCCACCACGGACAGGGGAAACTATGGCTACACCTTC
cdr3_aa: CATTDRGNYGYTF

clone_size: NA
v_call: TRBV5-6
d_call: NA
j_call: TRBJ2-7
cdr3_nt: TGTGCCAGCAGATCAGGGAGCTCCTACGAGCAGTACTTC
cdr3_aa: CASRSGSSYEQYF

clone_size: NA
v_call: TRBV5-1
d_call: TRBD2
j_call: TRBJ2-7
cdr3_nt: TGCGCCAGCAGCTTGAGTGATAGCGGGGGGTCCCCCTACGAGCAGTACTTC
cdr3_aa: CASSLSDSGGSPYEQYF

clone_size: once
v_call: TRBV6-5
d_call: NA
j_call: TRBJ2-3
cdr3_nt: TGTGCCAGCAGTACAAAGTTCACAGATACGCAGTATTTT
cdr3_aa: CASSTKFTDTQYF

clone_size: NA
v_call: TRBV27
d_call: NA
j_call: TRBJ2-7
cdr3_nt: TGTGCCAGCAGTCTCAGGGGGGTCTACGAGCAGTACTTC
cdr3_aa: CASSLRGVYEQYF

clone_size: NA
v_call: TRBV9
d_call: TRBD2
j_call: TRBJ2-1
cdr3_nt: TGTGCCAGCAGCGCAGCGGGGATCCCCCTGGGAGGCTACAATGAGCAGTTCTTC
cdr3_aa: CASSAAGIPLGGYNEQFF

clone_size: few
v_call: TRBV5-1
d_call: TRBD1
j_call: TRBJ1-2
cdr3_nt: TGCGCCAGCAGCTTGAGGGGACAGGGGCTTAGTGGCTACACCTTC
cdr3_aa: CASSLRGQGLSGYTF

clone_size: NA
v_call: TRBV27
d_call: TRBD1
j_call: TRBJ2-7
cdr3_nt: TGTGCCAGCAGTTTAGGGACAGGGGCCTCCTACGAGCAGTACTTC
cdr3_aa: CASSLGTGASYEQYF

clone_size: few
v_call: TRBV5-6
d_call: TRBD2
j_call: TRBJ2-7
cdr3_nt: TGTGCCAGCAGCCGGGGTAGCGGGGGGCGACAATACGAGCAGTACTTC
cdr3_aa: CASSRGSGGRQYEQYF

clone_size: once
v_call: TRBV18
d_call: NA
j_call: TRBJ2-4
cdr3_nt: TGTGCCAGCTCACCAGACAGCACCAAAAACATTCAGTACTTC
cdr3_aa: CASSPDSTKNIQYF

clone_size: NA
v_call: TRBV7-2
d_call: NA
j_call: TRBJ1-2
cdr3_nt: TGTGCCAGCAGCCTCGGGGAGGGGCGTAGCTATGGCTACACCTTC
cdr3_aa: CASSLGEGRSYGYTF

clone_size: NA
v_call: TRBV6-5
d_call: TRBD2
j_call: TRBJ2-5
cdr3_nt: TGTGCCAGCAGTTACGAGGCCGGGGGGGGCCCGGAGACCCAGTACTTC
cdr3_aa: CASSYEAGGGPETQYF

clone_size: NA
v_call: TRBV27
d_call: TRBD1
j_call: TRBJ1-2
cdr3_nt: TGTGCCAGCAGTTTCCTTGGACAGGGGGCCGGCTATGGCTACACCTTC
cdr3_aa: CASSFLGQGAGYGYTF

clone_size: NA
v_call: TRBV5-6
d_call: NA
j_call: TRBJ1-2
cdr3_nt: TGTGCCAGCAGTTCCGGACGGTGGGGGAACTATGGCTACACCTTC
cdr3_aa: CASSSGRWGNYGYTF

clone_size: NA
v_call: TRBV7-6
d_call: NA
j_call: TRBJ2-6
cdr3_nt: TGTGCCAGCAGCTTGACATTGAGCTCTGGGGCCAACGTCCTGACTTTC
cdr3_aa: CASSLTLSSGANVLTF

clone_size: NA
v_call: TRBV6-5
d_call: NA
j_call: TRBJ2-6
cdr3_nt: TGTGCCAGCAGCCCTATTGGGGCCAACGTCCTGACTTTC
cdr3_aa: CASSPIGANVLTF

clone_size: NA
v_call: TRBV14
d_call: NA
j_call: TRBJ1-1
cdr3_nt: TGTGCCAGCAGCCGTACAGAGTACTACGGGGAAGCTTTCTTT
cdr3_aa: CASSRTEYYGEAFF

clone_size: NA
v_call: TRBV10-3
d_call: NA
j_call: TRBJ1-2
cdr3_nt: TGTGCCATCAGCGACCCCGCAACAGGGTTCTCTTCTAACTATGGCTACACCTTC
cdr3_aa: CAISDPATGFSSNYGYTF

clone_size: NA
v_call: TRBV25-1
d_call: NA
j_call: TRBJ2-2
cdr3_nt: TGTGCCAGCAGCCCGGTCATGGGAGCCGGGGAGCTGTTTTTT
cdr3_aa: CASSPVMGAGELFF

clone_size: once
v_call: TRBV5-6
d_call: NA
j_call: TRBJ2-3
cdr3_nt: TGTGCCAGCAGCTTAGGGGGCACAGATACGCAGTATTTT
cdr3_aa: CASSLGGTDTQYF

clone_size: NA
v_call: TRBV2
d_call: TRBD1
j_call: TRBJ2-1
cdr3_nt: TGTGCCAGCAGTGAATCGACAGGGCTGGCCTACAATGAGCAGTTCTTC
cdr3_aa: CASSESTGLAYNEQFF

clone_size: NA
v_call: TRBV10-1
d_call: NA
j_call: TRBJ1-4
cdr3_nt: TGCGCCAGCAGTGACCAGATGGGGGAGGAACTGTTTTTT
cdr3_aa: CASSDQMGEELFF

clone_size: NA
v_call: TRBV5-6
d_call: NA
j_call: TRBJ2-3
cdr3_nt: TGTGCCAGCAGCGTACCGGGACTTACCCCGTCGGATACGCAGTATTTT
cdr3_aa: CASSVPGLTPSDTQYF

clone_size: NA
v_call: TRBV9
d_call: NA
j_call: TRBJ1-3
cdr3_nt: TGTGCCAGCAGCAGGTACGACAGCCGCTCTGGAAACACCATATATTTT
cdr3_aa: CASSRYDSRSGNTIYF

clone_size: NA
v_call: TRBV10-1
d_call: NA
j_call: TRBJ1-5
cdr3_nt: TGCGCCAGCAGTGCAGGTATCAATCAGCCCCAGCATTTT
cdr3_aa: CASSAGINQPQHF

clone_size: NA
v_call: TRBV7-9
d_call: TRBD1
j_call: TRBJ1-2
cdr3_nt: TGTGCCAGCAGCTCAGACAGGGATAGCGGCTACACCTTC
cdr3_aa: CASSSDRDSGYTF

clone_size: NA
v_call: TRBV7-6
d_call: NA
j_call: TRBJ2-5
cdr3_nt: TGTGCCAGCAGCTCGACGGGGGTACCCCAAGAGACCCAGTACTTC
cdr3_aa: CASSSTGVPQETQYF

clone_size: NA
v_call: TRBV6-5
d_call: TRBD2
j_call: TRBJ2-7
cdr3_nt: TGTGCCAGCAGTCCTGGGACTAGGCGGATATACGAGCAGTACTTC
cdr3_aa: CASSPGTRRIYEQYF

clone_size: NA
v_call: TRBV28
d_call: TRBD2
j_call: TRBJ2-7
cdr3_nt: TGTGCCAGCAGTTTTCCCGCTTCTAGCGGGGGGACTCCCTACGAGCAGTACTTC
cdr3_aa: CASSFPASSGGTPYEQYF

clone_size: NA
v_call: TRBV4-1
d_call: NA
j_call: TRBJ1-1
cdr3_nt: TGCGCCAGCAGCCAAGCTCTGGGGATGAACACTGAAGCTTTCTTT
cdr3_aa: CASSQALGMNTEAFF

clone_size: NA
v_call: TRBV7-9
d_call: NA
j_call: TRBJ2-3
cdr3_nt: TGTGCCAGCAGCCCCTCACTAGTACCAGATACGCAGTATTTT
cdr3_aa: CASSPSLVPDTQYF

clone_size: NA
v_call: TRBV27
d_call: NA
j_call: TRBJ2-1
cdr3_nt: TGTGCCAGCAGTTTGATTTCGGCGGGAAACAATGAGCAGTTCTTC
cdr3_aa: CASSLISAGNNEQFF

clone_size: NA
v_call: TRBV6-4
d_call: TRBD2
j_call: TRBJ2-1
cdr3_nt: TGTGCCAGCAGAGCCGGGACTAGCCGTCCTACTCGGCAGTTCTTC
cdr3_aa: CASRAGTSRPTRQFF

clone_size: NA
v_call: TRBV16
d_call: NA
j_call: TRBJ2-7
cdr3_nt: TGTGCCAGCAGCCAAGTAGGGACCGGCTACGAGCAGTACTTC
cdr3_aa: CASSQVGTGYEQYF

clone_size: NA
v_call: TRBV14
d_call: NA
j_call: TRBJ2-2
cdr3_nt: TGTGCCAGCAGCCAAGTCGGTGGGGAGCCCGGCCGAACCGGGGAGCTGTTTTTT
cdr3_aa: CASSQVGGEPGRTGELFF

clone_size: NA
v_call: TRBV6-5
d_call: TRBD2
j_call: TRBJ2-1
cdr3_nt: TGTGCCAGCAGTTACCCCTTCGCGGGAGGAGGAAATGAGCAGTTCTTC
cdr3_aa: CASSYPFAGGGNEQFF

clone_size: NA
v_call: TRBV4-3
d_call: NA
j_call: TRBJ2-1
cdr3_nt: TGCGCCAGCAGCCAAGAGACGGGCGAGCAGTTCTTC
cdr3_aa: CASSQETGEQFF

clone_size: NA
v_call: TRBV6-6
d_call: NA
j_call: TRBJ2-7
cdr3_nt: TGTGCCAGCAGTTACTCCGGGCAGCTTACCGGCGAGCAGTACTTC
cdr3_aa: CASSYSGQLTGEQYF

clone_size: NA
v_call: TRBV11-2
d_call: TRBD2
j_call: TRBJ2-6
cdr3_nt: TGTGCCAGCAGCCAGCCGGGGAAGCGGGGGGGCGCCGGGGCCAACGTCCTGACTTTC
cdr3_aa: CASSQPGKRGGAGANVLTF

clone_size: NA
v_call: TRBV7-8
d_call: NA
j_call: TRBJ1-1
cdr3_nt: TGTGCCAGCATGACAGGCCAGAACACTGAAGCTTTCTTT
cdr3_aa: CASMTGQNTEAFF

clone_size: NA
v_call: TRBV27
d_call: TRBD2
j_call: TRBJ2-1
cdr3_nt: TGTGCCAGCAGGTTAGCGGGAGTTCGCCGTGAGCAGTTCTTC
cdr3_aa: CASRLAGVRREQFF

clone_size: NA
v_call: TRBV7-9
d_call: TRBD2
j_call: TRBJ2-7
cdr3_nt: TGTGCCAGCAGCGGGGTCGGGGGGGGATCCTACGAGCAGTACTTC
cdr3_aa: CASSGVGGGSYEQYF

clone_size: NA
v_call: TRBV30
d_call: NA
j_call: TRBJ2-3
cdr3_nt: TGTGCCTGGAGTAGCGGCAACGGGATAATACCCACAGATACGCAGTATTTT
cdr3_aa: CAWSSGNGIIPTDTQYF

clone_size: NA
v_call: TRBV30
d_call: TRBD1
j_call: TRBJ1-2
cdr3_nt: TGTGCCTGGAGTGAGAGGACAGGGGGAACCTATGGCTACACCTTC
cdr3_aa: CAWSERTGGTYGYTF